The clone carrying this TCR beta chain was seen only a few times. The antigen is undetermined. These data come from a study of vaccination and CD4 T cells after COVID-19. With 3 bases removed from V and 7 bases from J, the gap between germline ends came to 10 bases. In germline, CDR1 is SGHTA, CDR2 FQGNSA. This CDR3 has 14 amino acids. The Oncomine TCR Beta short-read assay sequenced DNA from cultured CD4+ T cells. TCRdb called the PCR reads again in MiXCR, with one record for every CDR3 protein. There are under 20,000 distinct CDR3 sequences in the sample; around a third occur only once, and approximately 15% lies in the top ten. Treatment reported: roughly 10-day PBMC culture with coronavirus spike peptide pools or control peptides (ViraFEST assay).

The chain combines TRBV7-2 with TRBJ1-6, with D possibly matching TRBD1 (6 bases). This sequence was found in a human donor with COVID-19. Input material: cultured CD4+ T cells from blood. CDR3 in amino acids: CASSFPGANSPLHF. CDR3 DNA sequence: TGTGCCAGCAGCTTCCCAGGGGCAAATTCACCCCTCCACTTT.